This T cell receptor beta chain is drawn from a study of T cell responses to AZD1222 COVID-19 vaccine (dated by TCRdb to the early 2020s). The study in broad terms: A total of around 240 trial participants underwent TCR sequencing, of whom 200 to 220 received two doses of AZD1222 and approximately 25 received two doses of the MenACWY control vaccine. Trial participants were enrolled by age into subgroups of 18-55, 56-69 and 70-plus years, and around 150, 29 and 61 TCR-sequenced participants, respectively, were included in these subgroups.

The CDR3 regions of human TCRbeta chains were analyzed by immunosequencing. The study's processing was this. Repertoire TCRs were checked for matches against a reference library of SARS-CoV-2-specific TCRs that had been generated using the MIRA antigen-specificity platform. Breadth was defined as the fraction of unique TCRs that were SARS-CoV-2-associated, and depth was defined as the fraction of total T cells that were SARS-CoV-2-associated. Using the MIRA data, each spike-specific TCR was mapped to the spike region that the TCR reacts to and placed in a CD4 or CD8 class. Log10-transformed breadth and depth values were compared by one-way ANOVA with Sidak's multiple comparisons tests. TCRdb provides this immuneACCESS table in a form limited to in-frame rearrangements. Some clones are lacking; in checked studies, under half of them reflect an unresolved V gene, and why the rest are absent is not known. The V and J calls and clone size are taken from that table; D and trimming were inferred from the DNA. The sample table contains 43,000 or so clones; only one count was recorded for 90% of them. The ten largest account for roughly 35% of the sample.

Summary of the overall study and its limitations: Reportedly, almost half of the unique spike-specific TCRs recognized epitopes lying outside the regions that are mutated in the B.1.351 and B.1.1.7 variants. After two AZD1222 doses, both the breadth and the depth of spike-specific TCRs were significantly higher than at day 0 and than in MenACWY recipients. Only five or six AZD1222 recipients were SARS-CoV-2 seropositive at baseline, limiting conclusions about previously exposed vaccinees. No day 14 peak-response samples were available, so repertoires were characterized only after the peak T cell response. The vaccine-associated CD4 TCRs covered the entire spike protein, and the dominant responses fell in regions 160-218 and 743-854. The 56-69-year group was small, and its depth increase did not reach significance, likely because of low power. Participants were mostly white British, with more females than males. The authors suggested clonal diversity may have been underestimated.

As to this clone: The specificity of this receptor is unknown. Base qualities are not provided; no much larger clone lies one nucleotide away.

The time point label, read with the paper, signifies: about 28 days (+/-7) after the second vaccine dose. Because spike-specific TCR depth and breadth did not differ between the two schedules, AZD1222 recipients who got a second dose at roughly 4 weeks were pooled with those who got a second dose at roughly 12 weeks. Vaccinee samples were obtained from the UK trials COV001 and COV002, which included a single-blind randomized controlled phase 2/3 trial of AZD1222 (ChAdOx1 nCoV-19) in healthy adults. For TCRbeta chain sequencing, PBMC samples from trial participants were taken at day 0 and at day 28 after the second dose. The TCR comes from an adult who received the AZD1222 COVID-19 vaccine. The sequencing here drew on peripheral blood, taken 28 days after the second AZD1222 dose.

The CDR3 loop reads CASSLVVDGSGNTIYF. The bases are TGTGCCAGCAGCTTAGTGGTGGACGGCTCTGGAAACACCATATATTTT. The chain was built from TRBV11-3 and TRBJ1-3, with no confidently assigned D gene. Looking up the germline V gene yields CDR1 SGHNT and CDR2 YENEEA. The CDR3 holds 16 amino acids from the cysteine to the phenylalanine. The read is trimmed to its CDR3 DNA, 48 bases read in frame from base 1. Trimming removed 1 base from V and 0 bases from J, leaving 10 bases between the germline ends.